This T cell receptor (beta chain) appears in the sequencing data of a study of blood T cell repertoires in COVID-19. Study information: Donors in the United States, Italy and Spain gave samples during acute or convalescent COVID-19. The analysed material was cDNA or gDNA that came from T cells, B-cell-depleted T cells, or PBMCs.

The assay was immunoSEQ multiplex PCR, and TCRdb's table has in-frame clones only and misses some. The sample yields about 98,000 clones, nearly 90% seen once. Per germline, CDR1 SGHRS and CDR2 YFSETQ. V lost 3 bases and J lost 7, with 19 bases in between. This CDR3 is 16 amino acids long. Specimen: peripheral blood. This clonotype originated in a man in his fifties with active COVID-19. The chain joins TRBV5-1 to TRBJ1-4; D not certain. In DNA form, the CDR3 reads TGCGCCAGCAGCTCCCTTGGGCCATCGGGATCTGAAAAACTGTTTTTT. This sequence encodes CASSSLGPSGSEKLFF.